The subject of this entry is one T cell receptor (beta chain). It has no known antigen specificity. Per-base quality was not reported, and no clone a single base away is much larger than it. The data stem from a study of blood T cell repertoires in COVID-19 (dated by TCRdb to about 2020). In terms of the full investigation: Samples from collaborators originated in the United States, Italy and Spain and spanned both the acute and convalescent phases of COVID-19. Subjects who had been exposed to COVID-19, were actively infected with it, or had recovered from it provided the deeply sampled blood TCRbeta repertoires that made up the dataset. The samples were drawn from two sources: the first 160 participants of the ongoing ImmuneRACE study, and 950 to 1,500 subjects contributed by 6 global collaborators. A freely available public database, intended as a resource for researchers studying the immune response to SARS-CoV-2, is where the repertoires were released. Where available, HLA class I and class II types were taken from metadata supplied by the sample provider and were not determined by assay-based typing. The sample metadata nearly always contained a de-identified subject ID, COVID-19 status, age in years and sex. The material from the prospective study consisted of cDNA or gDNA derived from T cells, B-cell-depleted T cells, or PBMCs. Results the study describes overall, beyond this receptor: How much clinical and demographic metadata was included differed by source and by participant, and the metadata was provided uncurated.

TCRbeta CDR3 regions were amplified from genomic DNA using the immunoSEQ Assay, a bias-controlled multiplex PCR. Concerning the study's data processing: Within the assay, amplification of reference gene primers was used to estimate how many nucleated cells each sample contained. To quantify the absolute abundance of each unique TCRbeta CDR3 rearrangement, sequence reads were collapsed and filtered. For each sample, productive Simpson clonality was calculated as the square root of Simpson's diversity index over productive rearrangements. This immuneACCESS table, as held by TCRdb, lists in-frame sequences with V and J called but not all clones. Of the missing ones, under half trace to an unresolved V gene in checked studies; the others have no known cause. V, J and clone size derive from that table, while D and trimming were established from the DNA sequence. For this sample the table gives about 140,000 clones, of which 70% to 90% were detected only once. Of the sample, around 5.4% falls within the top ten clones.

The germline V end is reduced by 6 bases and the J end by 2 bases; junction bases left unmatched: 13. Including the terminal cysteine and phenylalanine, the CDR3 comprises 17 residues. Only the CDR3 portion is preserved as DNA: 51 bases, with reading frame beginning at the first base. CDR1 and CDR2 are drawn from the germline V gene: SGHRS, YFSETQ. Whole blood was collected in K2EDTA tubes by collaborating institutions according to the institutions' own protocols. For TCRbeta analysis, collaborator samples were shipped as frozen whole blood, as isolated PBMCs, or as DNA extracted from either sample type.

Sequencing was performed on peripheral blood. The source of this sequence is a human donor in a cohort sampled during active COVID-19. The chain is assembled from TRBV5-1 and TRBJ2-7; TRBD2 aligns with 11 central bases. The DNA reads TGCGCCAGCAACGACAGGGGGACTAGCGGTCCCCCCTACGAGCAGTACTTC. Translation gives CASNDRGTSGPPYEQYF.